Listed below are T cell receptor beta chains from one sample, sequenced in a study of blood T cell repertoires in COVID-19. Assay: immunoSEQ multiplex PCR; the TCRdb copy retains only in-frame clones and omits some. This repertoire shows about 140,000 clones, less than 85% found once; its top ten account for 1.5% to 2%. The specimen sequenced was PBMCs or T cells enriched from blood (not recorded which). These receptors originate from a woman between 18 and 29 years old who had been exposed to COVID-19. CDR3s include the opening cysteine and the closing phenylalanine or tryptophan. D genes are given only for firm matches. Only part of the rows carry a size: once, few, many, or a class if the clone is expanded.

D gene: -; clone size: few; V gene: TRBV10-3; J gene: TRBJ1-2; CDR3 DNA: TGTGCCATCAGTGGACCGTCGATCAGTGGGAGGAGTGGCTACACCTTC; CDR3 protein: CAISGPSISGRSGYTF
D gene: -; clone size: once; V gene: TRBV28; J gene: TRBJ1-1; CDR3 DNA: TGTGCCAGCAGCTCCAGGGGTCAGCAATTACCGAACACTGAAGCTTTCTTT; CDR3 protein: CASSSRGQQLPNTEAFF
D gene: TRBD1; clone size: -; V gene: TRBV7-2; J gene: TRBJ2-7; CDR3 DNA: TGTGCCAGCAGCTTACTCAGGGGGCGCGAGCAGTACTTC; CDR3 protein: CASSLLRGREQYF
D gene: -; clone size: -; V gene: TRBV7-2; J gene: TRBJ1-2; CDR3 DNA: TGTGCCAGCAGCTTCCGGGACTCCCTCCGCTATGGCTACACCTTC; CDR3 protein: CASSFRDSLRYGYTF
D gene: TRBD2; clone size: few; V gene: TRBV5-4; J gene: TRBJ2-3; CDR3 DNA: TGTGCCAGCAGCTTGGGGCTAGCGGGAGGTACAGATACGCAGTATTTT; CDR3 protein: CASSLGLAGGTDTQYF
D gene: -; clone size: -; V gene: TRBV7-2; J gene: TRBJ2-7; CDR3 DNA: TGTGCCAGCAGCTTACCGTCTGGGACTTCTCAATTCTTC; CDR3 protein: CASSLPSGTSQFF
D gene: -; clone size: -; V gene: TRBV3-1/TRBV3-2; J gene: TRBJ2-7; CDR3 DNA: TGTGCCAGCAGCCAAGACTGGGAAGACGGGAGCGCCTACGAGCAGTACTTC; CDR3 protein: CASSQDWEDGSAYEQYF
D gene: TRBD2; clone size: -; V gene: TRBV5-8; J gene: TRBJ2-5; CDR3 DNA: TGTGCCAGCAGCTCGGGCGGACTAGCGGGGCAAGAGACCCAGTACTTC; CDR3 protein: CASSSGGLAGQETQYF
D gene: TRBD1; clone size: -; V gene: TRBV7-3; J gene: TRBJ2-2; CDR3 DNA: TGTGCCAGCAGCGTAACGGGACAGAGAAACACCGGGGAGCTGTTTTTT; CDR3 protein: CASSVTGQRNTGELFF
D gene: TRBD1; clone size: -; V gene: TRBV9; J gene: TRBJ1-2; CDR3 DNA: TGTGCCAGCAGCGTAGGAGGGACAGGACGCTATGGCTACACCTTC; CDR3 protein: CASSVGGTGRYGYTF
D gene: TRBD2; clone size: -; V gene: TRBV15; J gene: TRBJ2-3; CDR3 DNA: TGTGCCACCAGCGATGGGGCGGGAGATGCTTCAGATACGCAGTATTTT; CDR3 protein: CATSDGAGDASDTQYF
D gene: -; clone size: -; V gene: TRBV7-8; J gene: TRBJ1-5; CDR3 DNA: TGTGCCAGCAGCTTAGGCGGGGACAATCAGCCCCAGCATTTT; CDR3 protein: CASSLGGDNQPQHF
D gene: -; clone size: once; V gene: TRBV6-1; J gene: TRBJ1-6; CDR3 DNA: TGTGCCAGCAGTAACGGTGGAGCGACGAATTCACCCCTCCACTTT; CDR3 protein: CASSNGGATNSPLHF
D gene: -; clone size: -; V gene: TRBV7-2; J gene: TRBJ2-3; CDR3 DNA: TGTGCCAGCAGCTTAGCGGTGCGGGGAGATACGCAGTATTTT; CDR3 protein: CASSLAVRGDTQYF
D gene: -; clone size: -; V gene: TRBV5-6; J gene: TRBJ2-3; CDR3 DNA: TGTGCCAGCAGCCCCAATCCAATTCGGGGCACAGATACGCAGTATTTT; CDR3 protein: CASSPNPIRGTDTQYF
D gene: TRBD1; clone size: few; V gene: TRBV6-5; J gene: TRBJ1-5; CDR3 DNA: TGTGCCAGCAGTCGGACAGGGTTCCAGCCCCAGCATTTT; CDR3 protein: CASSRTGFQPQHF
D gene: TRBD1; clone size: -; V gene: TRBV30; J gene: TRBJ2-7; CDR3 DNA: TGTGCCTGGAGCCGGGACAGGCCTCGCGAGCAGTACTTC; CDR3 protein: CAWSRDRPREQYF
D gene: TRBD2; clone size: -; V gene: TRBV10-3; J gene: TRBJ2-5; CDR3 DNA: TGTGCCATCGGACTAGCGGGAGACCAAGAGACCCAGTACTTC; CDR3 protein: CAIGLAGDQETQYF
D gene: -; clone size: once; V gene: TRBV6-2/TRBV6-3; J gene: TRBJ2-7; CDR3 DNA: TGTGCCAGCAGCAGGACAAGTACCTACGAGCAGTACTTC; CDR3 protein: CASSRTSTYEQYF
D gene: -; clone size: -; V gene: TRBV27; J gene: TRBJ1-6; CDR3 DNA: TGTGCCAGCAGTTTATCGGGGACATCGACTCCAGATTCACCCCTCCACTTT; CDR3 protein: CASSLSGTSTPDSPLHF
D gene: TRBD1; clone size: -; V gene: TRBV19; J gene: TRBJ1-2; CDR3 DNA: TGTGCCAGTAGCCTTCGGACAGGAACCACTAACTATGGCTACACCTTC; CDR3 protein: CASSLRTGTTNYGYTF
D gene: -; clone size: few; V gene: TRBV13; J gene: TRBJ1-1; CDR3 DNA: TGTGCCAGCAGCGCGAAAGAGAACACTGAAGCTTTCTTT; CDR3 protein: CASSAKENTEAFF
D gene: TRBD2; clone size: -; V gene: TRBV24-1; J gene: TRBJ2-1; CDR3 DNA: TGTGCCACCAGTGATTTTGGTGGGAGGGCCGAATGGGAGCAGTTCTTC; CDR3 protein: CATSDFGGRAEWEQFF
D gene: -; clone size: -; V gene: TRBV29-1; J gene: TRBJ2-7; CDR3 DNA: TGCAGCGTTAATACCGGGGATGAATACGAGCAGTACTTC; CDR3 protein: CSVNTGDEYEQYF
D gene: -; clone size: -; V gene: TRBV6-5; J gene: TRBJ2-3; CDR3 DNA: TGTGCCAGCAGTACAGGACTACGCGATACGCAGTATTTT; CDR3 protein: CASSTGLRDTQYF
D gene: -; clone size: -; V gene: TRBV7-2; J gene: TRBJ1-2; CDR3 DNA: TGTGCCAGCAGCTCAGGGTTAAACTATGGCTACACCTTC; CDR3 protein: CASSSGLNYGYTF
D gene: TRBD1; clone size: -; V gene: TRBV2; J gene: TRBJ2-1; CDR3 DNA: TGTGCCAGCAGTGACGTGTCAGGGGGCGGTGAGCAGTTCTTC; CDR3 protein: CASSDVSGGGEQFF
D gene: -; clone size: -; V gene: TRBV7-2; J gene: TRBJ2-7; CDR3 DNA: TGTGCCAGCAGCTTGTCCCTACCCCGAGGAGCCGAGCAGTACTTC; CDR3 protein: CASSLSLPRGAEQYF
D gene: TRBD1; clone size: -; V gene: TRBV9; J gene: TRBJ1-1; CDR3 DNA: TGTGCCAGCAGCAGGGGGCTGGACACTGAAGCTTTCTTT; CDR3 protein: CASSRGLDTEAFF
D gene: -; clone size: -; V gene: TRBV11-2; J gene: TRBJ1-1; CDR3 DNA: TGTGCCAGCAGCCCAATACACAACGAAGCTTTCTTT; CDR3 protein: CASSPIHNEAFF
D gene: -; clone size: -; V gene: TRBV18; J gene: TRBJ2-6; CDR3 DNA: TGTGCCAGCTCACCTGTAGCGGACAGGAGTCGCAACGTCCTGACTTTC; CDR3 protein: CASSPVADRSRNVLTF
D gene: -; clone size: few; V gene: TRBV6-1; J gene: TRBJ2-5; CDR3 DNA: TGTGCCAGCAGTGAAGCGAGATGGGTGGAGGAGACCCAGTACTTC; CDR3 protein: CASSEARWVEETQYF
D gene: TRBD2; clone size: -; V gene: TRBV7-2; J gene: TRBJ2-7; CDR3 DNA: TGTGCCAGCAGTGGGGTAGCGGGAGCCTCCTACGAGCAGTACTTC; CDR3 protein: CASSGVAGASYEQYF
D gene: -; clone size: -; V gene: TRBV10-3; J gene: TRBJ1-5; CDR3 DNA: TGTGCCATCAGTGATGGGCTTTCAAAGCCCTTTAGCAATCAGCCCCAGCATTTT; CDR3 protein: CAISDGLSKPFSNQPQHF
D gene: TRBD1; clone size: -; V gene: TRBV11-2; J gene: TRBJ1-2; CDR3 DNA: TGTGCCAGCAGCCCCCGGACAGGGCGGAGTGGCTACACCTTC; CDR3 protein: CASSPRTGRSGYTF
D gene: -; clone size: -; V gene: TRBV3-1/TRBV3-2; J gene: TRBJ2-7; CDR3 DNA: TGTGCCAGCAGCCCAGGGTTCTACGAGCAGTACTTC; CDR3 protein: CASSPGFYEQYF
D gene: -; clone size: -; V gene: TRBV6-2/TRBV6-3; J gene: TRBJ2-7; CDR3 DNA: TGTGCCAGCAGCCGAACGAGAGGGCTCAAGGACGAGCAGTACTTC; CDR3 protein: CASSRTRGLKDEQYF
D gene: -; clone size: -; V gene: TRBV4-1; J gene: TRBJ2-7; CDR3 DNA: TGCGCCAGCAGCCAAGTTCAAGGCGGCTCCTACGAGCAGTACTTC; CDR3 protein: CASSQVQGGSYEQYF
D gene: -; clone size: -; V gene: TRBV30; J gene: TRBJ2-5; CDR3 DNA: TGTGCCTGGAGTGTTTACAGAAAAGAGACCCAGTACTTC; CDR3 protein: CAWSVYRKETQYF